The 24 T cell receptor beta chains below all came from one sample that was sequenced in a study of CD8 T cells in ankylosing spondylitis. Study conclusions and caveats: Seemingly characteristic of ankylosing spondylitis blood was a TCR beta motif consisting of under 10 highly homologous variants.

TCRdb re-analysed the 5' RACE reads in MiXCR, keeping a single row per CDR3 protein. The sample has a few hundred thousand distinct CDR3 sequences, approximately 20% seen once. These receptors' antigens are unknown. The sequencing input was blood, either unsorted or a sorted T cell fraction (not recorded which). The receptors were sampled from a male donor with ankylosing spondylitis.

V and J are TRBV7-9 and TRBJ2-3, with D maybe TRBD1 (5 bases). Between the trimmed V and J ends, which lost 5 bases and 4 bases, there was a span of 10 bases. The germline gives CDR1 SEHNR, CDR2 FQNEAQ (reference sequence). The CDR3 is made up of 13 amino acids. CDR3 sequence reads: CASSQTDPDTQYF. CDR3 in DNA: TGTGCCAGCAGCCAGACAGACCCAGATACGCAGTATTTT.

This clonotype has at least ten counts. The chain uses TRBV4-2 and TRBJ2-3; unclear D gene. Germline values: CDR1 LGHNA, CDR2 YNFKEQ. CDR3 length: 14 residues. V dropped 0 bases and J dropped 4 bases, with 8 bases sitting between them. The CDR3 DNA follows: TGTGCCAGCAGCCAAGATGAGTTGGCAGATACGCAGTATTTT. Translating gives CASSQDELADTQYF.

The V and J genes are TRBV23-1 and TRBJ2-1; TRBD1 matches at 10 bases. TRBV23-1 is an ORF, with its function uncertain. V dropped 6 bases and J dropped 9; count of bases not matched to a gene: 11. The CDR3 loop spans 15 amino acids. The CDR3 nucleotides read TGCGCCAGCAGACCTATAGGACAGGGGGATAGTGAGCAGTTCTTC. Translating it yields CASRPIGQGDSEQFF.

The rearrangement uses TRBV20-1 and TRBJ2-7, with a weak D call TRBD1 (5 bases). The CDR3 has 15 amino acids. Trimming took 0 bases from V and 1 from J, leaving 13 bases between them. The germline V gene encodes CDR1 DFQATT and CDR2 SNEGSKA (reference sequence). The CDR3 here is CSARDKGVVSYEQYF. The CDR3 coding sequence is TGCAGTGCTAGAGATAAAGGGGTTGTTTCCTACGAGCAGTACTTC.

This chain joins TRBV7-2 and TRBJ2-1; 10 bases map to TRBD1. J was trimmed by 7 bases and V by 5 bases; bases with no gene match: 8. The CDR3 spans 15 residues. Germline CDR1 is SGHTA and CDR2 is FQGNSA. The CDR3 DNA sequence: TGTGCCAGCAGCCAAGGGGACAGGGGATGGAATGAGCAGTTCTTC. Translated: CASSQGDRGWNEQFF.

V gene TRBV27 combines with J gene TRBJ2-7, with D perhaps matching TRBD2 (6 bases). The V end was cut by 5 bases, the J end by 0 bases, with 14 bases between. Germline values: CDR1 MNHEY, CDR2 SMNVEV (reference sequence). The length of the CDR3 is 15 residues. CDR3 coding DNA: TGTGCCAGCAGTAAGATCGGGACTCCCTCCTACGAGCAGTACTTC. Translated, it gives CASSKIGTPSYEQYF.

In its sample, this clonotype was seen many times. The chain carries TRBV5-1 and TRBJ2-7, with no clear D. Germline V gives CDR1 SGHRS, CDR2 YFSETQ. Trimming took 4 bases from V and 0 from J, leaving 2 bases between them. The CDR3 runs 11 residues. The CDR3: CASSNSYEQYF. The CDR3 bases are TGCGCCAGCAGCAACTCCTACGAGCAGTACTTC. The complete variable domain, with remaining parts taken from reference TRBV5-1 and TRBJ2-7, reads KAGVTQTPRYLIKTRGQQVTLSCSPISGHRSVSWYQQTPGQGLQFLFEYFSETQRNKGNFPGRFSGRQFSNSRSEMNVSTLELGDSALYLCASSNSYEQYFGPGTRLTVT.

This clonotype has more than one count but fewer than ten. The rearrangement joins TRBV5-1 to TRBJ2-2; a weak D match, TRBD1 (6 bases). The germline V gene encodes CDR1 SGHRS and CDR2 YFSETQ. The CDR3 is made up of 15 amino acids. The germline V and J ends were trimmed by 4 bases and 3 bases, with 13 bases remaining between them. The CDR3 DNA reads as TGCGCCAGCAGCATGTACAGGGAATACACCGGGGAGCTGTTTTTT. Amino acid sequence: CASSMYREYTGELFF. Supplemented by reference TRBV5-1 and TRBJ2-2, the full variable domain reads KAGVTQTPRYLIKTRGQQVTLSCSPISGHRSVSWYQQTPGQGLQFLFEYFSETQRNKGNFPGRFSGRQFSNSRSEMNVSTLELGDSALYLCASSMYREYTGELFFGEGSRLTVL.

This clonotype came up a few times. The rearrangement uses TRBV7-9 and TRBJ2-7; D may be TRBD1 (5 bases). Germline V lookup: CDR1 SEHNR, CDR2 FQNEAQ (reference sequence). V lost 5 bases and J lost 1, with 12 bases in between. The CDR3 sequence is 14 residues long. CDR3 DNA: TGTGCCAGCAGCGGGGCGGACACTTCCTACGAGCAGTACTTC. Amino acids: CASSGADTSYEQYF.

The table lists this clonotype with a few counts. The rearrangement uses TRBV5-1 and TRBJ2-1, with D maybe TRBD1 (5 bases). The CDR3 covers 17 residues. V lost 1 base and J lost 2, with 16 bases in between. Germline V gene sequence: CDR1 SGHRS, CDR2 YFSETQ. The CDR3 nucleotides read TGCGCCAGCAGCTTGACTTACAACAGGCGAACCTACAATGAGCAGTTCTTC. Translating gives CASSLTYNRRTYNEQFF.

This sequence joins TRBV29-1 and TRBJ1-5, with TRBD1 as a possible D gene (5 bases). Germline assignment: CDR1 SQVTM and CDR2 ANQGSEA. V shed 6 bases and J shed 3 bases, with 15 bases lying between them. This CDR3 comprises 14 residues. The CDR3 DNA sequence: TGCAGCGTAAGCTCCACAGGATTCAATCAGCCCCAGCATTTT. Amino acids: CSVSSTGFNQPQHF. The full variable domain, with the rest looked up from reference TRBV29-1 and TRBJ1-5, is SAVISQKPSRDICQRGTSLTIQCQVDSQVTMMFWYRQQPGQSLTLIATANQGSEATYESGFVIDKFPISRPNLTFSTLTVSNMSPEDSSIYLCSVSSTGFNQPQHFGDGTRLSIL.

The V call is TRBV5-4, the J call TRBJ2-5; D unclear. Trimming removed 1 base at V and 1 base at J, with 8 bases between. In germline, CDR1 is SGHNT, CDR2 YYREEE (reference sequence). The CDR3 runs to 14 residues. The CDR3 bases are TGTGCCAGCAGCTTGCTGGGTTCCCAAGAGACCCAGTACTTC. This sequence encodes CASSLLGSQETQYF.

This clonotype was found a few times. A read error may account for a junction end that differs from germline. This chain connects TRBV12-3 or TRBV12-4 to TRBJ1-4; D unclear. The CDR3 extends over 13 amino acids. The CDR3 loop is CASSSSAKEKLFF. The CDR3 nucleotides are TGTGCCAGCAGTTCGTCCGCTAAAGAAAAACTGTTTTTT.

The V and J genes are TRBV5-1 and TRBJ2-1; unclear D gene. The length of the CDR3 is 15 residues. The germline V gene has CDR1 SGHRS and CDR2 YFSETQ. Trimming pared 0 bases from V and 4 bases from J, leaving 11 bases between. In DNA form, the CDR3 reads TGCGCCAGCAGCTTGGGTGCCGACCTTTACAATGAGCAGTTCTTC. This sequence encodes CASSLGADLYNEQFF.

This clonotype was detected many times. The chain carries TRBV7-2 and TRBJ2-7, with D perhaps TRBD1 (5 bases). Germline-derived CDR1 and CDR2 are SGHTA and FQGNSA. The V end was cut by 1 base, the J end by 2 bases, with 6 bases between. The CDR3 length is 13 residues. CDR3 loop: CASSLGGPYEQYF. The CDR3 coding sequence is TGTGCCAGCAGCTTAGGGGGCCCCTACGAGCAGTACTTC.

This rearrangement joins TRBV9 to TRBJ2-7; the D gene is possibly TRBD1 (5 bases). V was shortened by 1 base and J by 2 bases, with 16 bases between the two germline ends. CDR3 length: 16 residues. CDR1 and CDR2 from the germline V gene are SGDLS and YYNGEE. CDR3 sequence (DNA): TGTGCCAGCAGCGTATTAGGGGCCGGGTCTCCCTACGAGCAGTACTTC. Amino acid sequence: CASSVLGAGSPYEQYF.

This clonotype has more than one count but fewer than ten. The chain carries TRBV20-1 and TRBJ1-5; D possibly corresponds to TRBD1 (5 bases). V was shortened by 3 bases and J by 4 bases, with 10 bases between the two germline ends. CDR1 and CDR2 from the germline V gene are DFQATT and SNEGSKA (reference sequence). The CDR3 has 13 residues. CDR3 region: CSASRPGNQPQHF. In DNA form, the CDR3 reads TGCAGTGCTAGCCGCCCAGGGAATCAGCCCCAGCATTTT.

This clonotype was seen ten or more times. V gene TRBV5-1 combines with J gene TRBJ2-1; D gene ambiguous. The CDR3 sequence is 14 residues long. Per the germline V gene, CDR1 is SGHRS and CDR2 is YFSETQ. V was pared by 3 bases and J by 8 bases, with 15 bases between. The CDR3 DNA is TGCGCCAGCAGCTCCCGAAGCGACCATGATGAGCAGTTCTTC. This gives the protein CASSSRSDHDEQFF.

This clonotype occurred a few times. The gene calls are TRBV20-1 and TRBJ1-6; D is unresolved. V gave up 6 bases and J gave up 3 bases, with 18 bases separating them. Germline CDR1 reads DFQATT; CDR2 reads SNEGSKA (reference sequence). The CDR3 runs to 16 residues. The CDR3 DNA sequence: TGCAGTGCCCCGGCCCAGTCGGGGAACTATAATTCACCCCTCCACTTT. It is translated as CSAPAQSGNYNSPLHF.

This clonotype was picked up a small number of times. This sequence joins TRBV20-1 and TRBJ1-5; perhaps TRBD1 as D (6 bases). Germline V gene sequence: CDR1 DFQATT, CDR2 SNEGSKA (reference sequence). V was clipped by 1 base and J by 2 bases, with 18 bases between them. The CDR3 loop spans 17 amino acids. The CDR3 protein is CSARVFAGASGNQPQHF. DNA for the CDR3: TGCAGTGCTAGAGTTTTTGCGGGGGCGAGTGGCAATCAGCCCCAGCATTTT.

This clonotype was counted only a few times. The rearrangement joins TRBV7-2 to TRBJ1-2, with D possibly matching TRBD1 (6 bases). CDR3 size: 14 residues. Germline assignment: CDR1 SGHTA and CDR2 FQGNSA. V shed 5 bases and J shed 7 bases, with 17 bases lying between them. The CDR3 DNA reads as TGTGCCAGCAGCACCTCCGGGACACCTTTTGGCTACACCTTC. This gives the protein CASSTSGTPFGYTF. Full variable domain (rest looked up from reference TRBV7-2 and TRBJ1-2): GAGVSQSPSNKVTEKGKDVELRCDPISGHTALYWYRQSLGQGLEFLIYFQGNSAPDKSGLPSDRFSAERTGGSVSTLTIQRTQQEDSAVYLCASSTSGTPFGYTFGSGTRLTVV.

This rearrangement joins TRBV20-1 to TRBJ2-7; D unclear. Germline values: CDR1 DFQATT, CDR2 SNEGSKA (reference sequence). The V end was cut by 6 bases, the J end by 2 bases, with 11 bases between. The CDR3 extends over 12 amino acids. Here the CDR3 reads CSANFRTYEQYF. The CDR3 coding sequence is TGCAGTGCCAATTTCAGGACCTACGAGCAGTACTTC.

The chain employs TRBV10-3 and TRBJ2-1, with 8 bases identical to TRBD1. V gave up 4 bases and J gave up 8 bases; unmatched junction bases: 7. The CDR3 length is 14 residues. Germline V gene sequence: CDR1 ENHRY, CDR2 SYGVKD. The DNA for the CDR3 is TGTGCCATCAGTGCGCTGACAGGGGTGGATGAGCAGTTCTTC. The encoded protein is CAISALTGVDEQFF.

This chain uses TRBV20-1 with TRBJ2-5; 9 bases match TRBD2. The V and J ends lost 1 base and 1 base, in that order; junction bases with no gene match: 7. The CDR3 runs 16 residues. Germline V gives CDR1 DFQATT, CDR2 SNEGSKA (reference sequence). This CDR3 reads CSARGLTREGQETQYF. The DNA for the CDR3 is TGCAGTGCTAGAGGTTTAACGCGGGAGGGCCAAGAGACCCAGTACTTC.